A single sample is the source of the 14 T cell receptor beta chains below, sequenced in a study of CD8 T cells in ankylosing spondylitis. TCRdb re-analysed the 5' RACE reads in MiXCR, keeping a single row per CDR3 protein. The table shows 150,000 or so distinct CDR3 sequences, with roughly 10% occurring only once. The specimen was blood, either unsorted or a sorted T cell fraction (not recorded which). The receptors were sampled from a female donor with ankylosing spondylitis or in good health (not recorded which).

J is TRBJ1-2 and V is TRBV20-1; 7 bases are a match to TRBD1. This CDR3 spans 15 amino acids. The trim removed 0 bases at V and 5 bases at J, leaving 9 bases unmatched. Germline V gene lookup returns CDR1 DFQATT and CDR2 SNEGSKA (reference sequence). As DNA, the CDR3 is TGCAGTGCTAGAGACAGGGGGTCGTTTAGGTATGGCTACACCTTC. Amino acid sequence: CSARDRGSFRYGYTF.

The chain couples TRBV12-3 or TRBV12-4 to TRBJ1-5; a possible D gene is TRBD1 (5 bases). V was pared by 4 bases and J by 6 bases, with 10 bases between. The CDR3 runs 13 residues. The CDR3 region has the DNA TGTGCCAGCAGTTCGGGGGTCGGTCAGCCCCAGCATTTT. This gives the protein CASSSGVGQPQHF.

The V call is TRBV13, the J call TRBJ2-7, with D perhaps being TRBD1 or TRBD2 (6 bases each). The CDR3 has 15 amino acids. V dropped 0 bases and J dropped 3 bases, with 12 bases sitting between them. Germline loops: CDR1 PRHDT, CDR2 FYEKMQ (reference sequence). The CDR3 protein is CASSLGRGGGYEQYF. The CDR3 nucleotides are TGTGCCAGCAGCTTAGGCCGAGGGGGAGGCTACGAGCAGTACTTC. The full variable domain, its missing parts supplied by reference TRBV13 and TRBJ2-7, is AAGVIQSPRHLIKEKRETATLKCYPIPRHDTVYWYQQGPGQDPQFLISFYEKMQSDKGSIPDRFSAQQFSDYHSELNMSSLELGDSALYFCASSLGRGGGYEQYFGPGTRLTVT.

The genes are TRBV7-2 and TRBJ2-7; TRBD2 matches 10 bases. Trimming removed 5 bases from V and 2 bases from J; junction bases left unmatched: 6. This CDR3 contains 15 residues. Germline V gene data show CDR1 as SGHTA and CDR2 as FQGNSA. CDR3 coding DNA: TGTGCCAGCAGCCCCTGGACTAGCGGCCCCTACGAGCAGTACTTC. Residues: CASSPWTSGPYEQYF.

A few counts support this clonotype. In DNA form, the CDR3 reads TGTGCCAGCAGCTTAGGTCTGACAGTTGAGCAGTTCTTC. Translated, it gives CASSLGLTVEQFF. The rearrangement uses TRBV7-9 and TRBJ2-1, with a tentative D call TRBD1 (5 bases). V lost 1 base, J lost 9 bases, and 10 bases lay in between. Germline V CDR1 and CDR2: SEHNR, FQNEAQ (reference sequence). The CDR3 totals 13 residues. The whole variable domain, remainder taken from reference TRBV7-9 and TRBJ2-1, is DTGVSQNPRHKITKRGQNVTFRCDPISEHNRLYWYRQTLGQGPEFLTYFQNEAQLEKSRLLSDRFSAERPKGSFSTLEIQRTEQGDSAMYLCASSLGLTVEQFFGPGTRLTVL.

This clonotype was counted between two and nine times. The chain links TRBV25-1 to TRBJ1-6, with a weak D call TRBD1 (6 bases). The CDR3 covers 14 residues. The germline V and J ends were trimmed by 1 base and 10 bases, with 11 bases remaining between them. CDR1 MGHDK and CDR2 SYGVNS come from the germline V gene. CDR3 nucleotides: TGTGCCAGCAGTGAATCTGCGGGGGCGTCACCCCTCCACTTT. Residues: CASSESAGASPLHF.

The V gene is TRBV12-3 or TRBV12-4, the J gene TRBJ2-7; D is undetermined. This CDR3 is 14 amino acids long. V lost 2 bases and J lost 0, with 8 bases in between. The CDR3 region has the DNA TGTGCCAGCAGTTTACTCGGTAACTCCTACGAGCAGTACTTC. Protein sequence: CASSLLGNSYEQYF.

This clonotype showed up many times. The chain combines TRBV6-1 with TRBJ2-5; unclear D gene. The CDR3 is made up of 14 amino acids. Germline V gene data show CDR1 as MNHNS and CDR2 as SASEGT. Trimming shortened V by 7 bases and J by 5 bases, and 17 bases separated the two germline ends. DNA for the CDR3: TGTGCCAGCAAGGCCTATGGCGGCCAGGAGACCCAGTACTTC. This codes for CASKAYGGQETQYF.

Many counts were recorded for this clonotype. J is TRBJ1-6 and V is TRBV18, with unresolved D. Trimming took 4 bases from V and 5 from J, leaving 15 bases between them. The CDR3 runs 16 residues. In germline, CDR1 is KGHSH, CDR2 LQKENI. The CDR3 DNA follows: TGTGCCAGCTCACTCTACGCCGGAAACGATAATTCACCCCTCCACTTT. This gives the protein CASSLYAGNDNSPLHF.

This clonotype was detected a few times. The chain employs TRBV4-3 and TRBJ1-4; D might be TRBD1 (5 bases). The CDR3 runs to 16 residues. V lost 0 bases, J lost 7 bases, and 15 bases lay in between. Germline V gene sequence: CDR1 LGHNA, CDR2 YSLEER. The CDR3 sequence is CASSQDPQGRGEKLFF. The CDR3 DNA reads TGCGCCAGCAGCCAAGATCCTCAGGGTAGAGGTGAAAAACTGTTTTTT.

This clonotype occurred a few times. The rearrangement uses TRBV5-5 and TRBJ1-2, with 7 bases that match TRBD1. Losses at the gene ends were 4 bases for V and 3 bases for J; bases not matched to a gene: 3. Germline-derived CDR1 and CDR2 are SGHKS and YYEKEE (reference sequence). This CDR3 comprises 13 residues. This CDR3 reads CASSGGQYYGYTF. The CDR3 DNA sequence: TGTGCCAGCAGCGGGGGACAGTACTATGGCTACACCTTC.

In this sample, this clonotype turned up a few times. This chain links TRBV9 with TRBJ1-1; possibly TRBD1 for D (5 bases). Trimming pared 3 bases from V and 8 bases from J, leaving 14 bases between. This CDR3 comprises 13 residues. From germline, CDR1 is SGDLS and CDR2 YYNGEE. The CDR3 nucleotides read TGTGCCAGCAGCGCAGCCGGGACGTCGGAAGCTTTCTTT. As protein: CASSAAGTSEAFF.

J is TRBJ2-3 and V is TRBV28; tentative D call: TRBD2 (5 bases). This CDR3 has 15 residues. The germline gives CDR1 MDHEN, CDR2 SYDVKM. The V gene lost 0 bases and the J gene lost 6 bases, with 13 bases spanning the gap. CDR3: CASSLWGSPGDTQYF. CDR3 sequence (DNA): TGTGCCAGCAGTTTATGGGGGAGCCCCGGGGATACGCAGTATTTT.

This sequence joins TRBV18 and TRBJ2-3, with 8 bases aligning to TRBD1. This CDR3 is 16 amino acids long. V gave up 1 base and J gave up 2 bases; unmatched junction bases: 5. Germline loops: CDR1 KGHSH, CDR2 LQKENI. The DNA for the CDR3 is TGTGCCAGCTCACCACGGACAGGGAGGTCCACAGATACGCAGTATTTT. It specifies CASSPRTGRSTDTQYF.